The following is a T cell receptor (beta chain) sequence with its context. This sample is drawn from a study of cytomegalovirus exposure and HLA in healthy donors. Produced via immunoSEQ multiplex PCR; TCRdb's table is partial and in-frame only. The profile shows 90,000 to 150,000 clones, roughly 83% of them singletons. The CDR3 runs 16 residues. Germline trimming cut 5 bases from V and 4 bases from J; bases unmatched to any gene: 4. Germline loops: CDR1 MGHRA, CDR2 YSYEKL. The clonotype comes from a man between 18 and 35 years old in good health and CMV-seronegative. Material: PBMCs. The chain links TRBV4-1 to TRBJ2-1; 14 bases map to TRBD2. The CDR3 DNA reads as TGCGCCAGCAGCGGCTGGACTAGCGGGAGGTACAATGAGCAGTTCTTC. Its protein product is CASSGWTSGRYNEQFF.